The 27 T cell receptor beta chains in this list originate from one sample, sequenced in a study of blood T cell repertoires in COVID-19. Sequencing was performed with immunoSEQ multiplex PCR; in TCRdb, only in-frame clones are kept and a portion is missing. The sample carries a few hundred thousand clones, about nine tenths recorded once. Sequencing was carried out using peripheral blood. Receptors were obtained from a man aged 18-30 years with active or convalescent COVID-19.

The chain joins TRBV6-5 to TRBJ1-1, with TRBD1 matching 9 bases. Germline V gene sequence: CDR1 MNHEY, CDR2 SVGAGI. This CDR3 has 14 amino acids. The V gene end was trimmed by 6 bases and the J gene end by 7 bases; junction bases not matched to a gene: 9. The chain's CDR3 is CASRVDRGRGEAFF. CDR3 nucleotides: TGTGCCAGCAGAGTCGACAGGGGGAGAGGTGAAGCTTTCTTT.

This clone is a singleton in its sample. The genes are TRBV11-3 and TRBJ2-1; possible D gene TRBD2, 6 bases. Trimming pared 0 bases from V and 0 bases from J, leaving 6 bases between. The CDR3 runs to 15 residues. CDR1 and CDR2 (germline): SGHNT, YENEEA. The CDR3 sequence: CASSLDGSSYNEQFF. CDR3 coding DNA: TGTGCCAGCAGCTTAGACGGGAGCTCCTACAATGAGCAGTTCTTC.

The rearrangement joins TRBV27 to TRBJ1-2, with D perhaps matching TRBD1 (6 bases). CDR3 size: 13 residues. Trimming took 5 bases from V and 4 from J, leaving 11 bases between them. Germline V gene sequence: CDR1 MNHEY, CDR2 SMNVEV (reference sequence). The DNA for the CDR3 is TGTGCCAGCAGTGAAGACAGGCTCTATGGCTACACCTTC. It specifies CASSEDRLYGYTF.

The genes are TRBV29-1 and TRBJ2-2; 8 bases agree with TRBD2. Germline assignment: CDR1 SQVTM and CDR2 ANQGSEA. This CDR3 comprises 15 residues. V was pared by 2 bases and J by 5 bases, with 7 bases of the junction left unmatched. CDR3 region: CSVELAGSRTGELFF. For the CDR3, the DNA is TGCAGCGTTGAATTAGCGGGATCTCGGACCGGGGAGCTGTTTTTT.

The chain is built from TRBV6-2 or TRBV6-3 and TRBJ1-1; D unresolved. Germline V lookup: CDR1 MNHEY, CDR2 SVGEGT. This CDR3 comprises 14 residues. Trimming cost V 2 bases and J 3 bases, with 10 bases left between them. CDR3 amino acids: CASSYGSADTEAFF. For the CDR3, the DNA is TGTGCCAGCAGTTACGGAAGCGCGGACACTGAAGCTTTCTTT.

This chain links TRBV10-1 with TRBJ1-1; D not certain. CDR1 is WNHNN and CDR2 is SYGVQD in the germline V gene (reference sequence). The CDR3 contains 13 residues. Trimming shortened V by 6 bases and J by 0 bases, and 8 bases separated the two germline ends. CDR3 nucleotides: TGCGCCAGCAGATTACAGCTGAACACTGAAGCTTTCTTT. Its translation is CASRLQLNTEAFF.

The chain uses TRBV27 and TRBJ1-6, with a tentative D call TRBD1 (5 bases). Deletions cut 6 bases from V and 0 bases from J, with 6 bases between. The CDR3 consists of 14 residues. Germline loops: CDR1 MNHEY, CDR2 SMNVEV (reference sequence). DNA for the CDR3: TGTGCCAGCAGCGACAGCTCCTATAATTCACCCCTCCACTTT. Its protein is CASSDSSYNSPLHF.

V is TRBV19 and J is TRBJ2-7; weak D call: TRBD1 (5 bases). The germline V and J ends were trimmed by 0 bases and 4 bases, with 31 bases remaining between them. Germline V gives CDR1 LNHDA, CDR2 SQIVND (reference sequence). The CDR3 contains 21 residues. CDR3 nucleotides: TGTGCCAGTAGTATAGATCCAGACAGAAGGCAGCACCTACCGGCAGGATACGAGCAGTACTTC. This encodes CASSIDPDRRQHLPAGYEQYF.

This chain uses TRBV2 with TRBJ1-4, with a possible D match to TRBD1 (6 bases). The CDR3 is 14 residues long. Germline CDR1 reads SNHLY; CDR2 reads FYNNEI. Trimming pared 6 bases from V and 7 bases from J, leaving 15 bases between. CDR3 in DNA: TGTGCCAGCAGCTCGACAGGTATTCGTGAAAAACTGTTTTTT. Encoded protein: CASSSTGIREKLFF.

The chain combines TRBV5-4 with TRBJ2-7; D perhaps matches TRBD2 (5 bases). V was pared by 3 bases and J by 0 bases, with 10 bases between. The germline V gene encodes CDR1 SGHNT and CDR2 YYREEE (reference sequence). The CDR3 extends over 14 amino acids. The CDR3 bases are TGTGCCAGCAGCTCGGCGGGTGGCTCCTACGAGCAGTACTTC. This encodes CASSSAGGSYEQYF.

The chain is built from TRBV6-2 or TRBV6-3 and TRBJ2-7, with unresolved D. Trimming shortened V by 6 bases and J by 8 bases, and 11 bases separated the two germline ends. There are 11 residues in the CDR3. Germline V gene sequence: CDR1 MNHEY, CDR2 SVGEGT. The CDR3: CASSSPGKQYF. The CDR3 coding sequence is TGTGCCAGCAGCTCCCCGGGTAAGCAGTACTTC.

The chain is built from TRBV7-2 and TRBJ2-3, with TRBD2 matching 10 bases. Trimming at V came to 5 bases and at J to 6 bases, leaving 5 bases not matched to a gene. From germline, CDR1 is SGHTA and CDR2 FQGNSA. The CDR3 is made up of 14 amino acids. CDR3 in amino acids: CASSVLAGVDTQYF. The CDR3, as DNA: TGTGCCAGCAGCGTCCTAGCGGGGGTGGATACGCAGTATTTT.

This clone was observed a few times. The chain carries TRBV4-1 and TRBJ1-4; D not certain. Germline values: CDR1 MGHRA, CDR2 YSYEKL. CDR3 length: 13 amino acids. Trimming cost V 4 bases and J 8 bases, with 11 bases left between them. As DNA, the CDR3 is TGCGCCAGCAGCCCGAATTTACAGGAAAAACTGTTTTTT. Protein product: CASSPNLQEKLFF.

The chain carries TRBV27 and TRBJ2-2, with 8 positions matching TRBD2. The CDR3 has 16 residues. The germline V gene has CDR1 MNHEY and CDR2 SMNVEV (reference sequence). V was clipped by 1 base and J by 4 bases; unmatched bases: 5. The CDR3 sequence: CASSLLSGTSTGELFF. As DNA, the CDR3 is TGTGCCAGCAGTTTATTATCCGGGACTAGCACCGGGGAGCTGTTTTTT.

This chain joins TRBV6-6 and TRBJ2-7; 9 nucleotides agree with TRBD1. This CDR3 has 14 amino acids. Germline values: CDR1 MNHNY, CDR2 SVGAGI (reference sequence). The V gene end was trimmed by 6 bases and the J gene end by 5 bases; junction bases not matched to a gene: 8. DNA for the CDR3: TGTGCCAGCAGACCGACGGACAGGGGCCACGAGCAGTACTTC. Its protein product is CASRPTDRGHEQYF.

V is TRBV5-1 and J is TRBJ2-3; D is possibly TRBD1 (6 bases). The ends were cut back, 3 bases at V and 3 bases at J, with 17 bases in the middle. Germline CDR1 is SGHRS and CDR2 is YFSETQ. The CDR3 spans 16 residues. The CDR3 sequence: CASSSRGMEPTDTQYF. The CDR3 DNA is TGCGCCAGCAGCTCCAGGGGTATGGAGCCTACAGATACGCAGTATTTT.

The chain combines TRBV10-2 with TRBJ2-2; D is uncertain. Per germline, CDR1 WSHSY and CDR2 SAAADI. The CDR3 has 14 amino acids. V was pared by 3 bases and J by 9 bases, with 14 bases between. Written as DNA, the CDR3 is TGCGCCAGCAGTGAAGGTAGAGGTCGCTGGGAGCTGTTTTTT. Translating gives CASSEGRGRWELFF.

V is TRBV5-1 and J is TRBJ1-1; 7 bases are a match to TRBD1. The CDR3 is made up of 14 amino acids. Unmatched junction bases numbered 3, after V lost 0 bases and J lost 4 bases. The germline gives CDR1 SGHRS, CDR2 YFSETQ. CDR3 nucleotide sequence: TGCGCCAGCAGCTTGGCAGGGGGTAGCACTGAAGCTTTCTTT. Translation gives CASSLAGGSTEAFF.

This clone was observed a handful of times. V and J are TRBV14 and TRBJ2-7, with D possibly matching TRBD1 (5 bases). CDR3 length: 13 residues. CDR1 and CDR2 from the germline V gene are SGHDN and FVKESK. Trimming left V 3 bases short and J 1 base short, with 7 bases between. The DNA of the CDR3 is TGTGCCAGCAGCCAGACAGTTTCCTACGAGCAGTACTTC. Amino acid sequence: CASSQTVSYEQYF.

The sample holds a few counts of this clone. V is TRBV7-9 and J is TRBJ1-6; no firm D call. The germline V and J ends were trimmed by 1 base and 10 bases, with 5 bases remaining between them. The V gene's germline CDR1 is SEHNR and CDR2 FQNEAQ (reference sequence). This CDR3 region has 12 residues. The CDR3 DNA is TGTGCCAGCAGCTTAGAATCATCACCCCTCCACTTT. Translation: CASSLESSPLHF.

The chain employs TRBV10-3 and TRBJ2-7, with D perhaps TRBD2 (7 bases). Germline V gene data show CDR1 as ENHRY and CDR2 as SYGVKD. The CDR3 totals 12 residues. Deletions cut 6 bases from V and 5 bases from J, with 11 bases between. The CDR3 reads CAIRAGANEQYF. The CDR3 region has the DNA TGTGCCATCAGGGCGGGGGCGAACGAGCAGTACTTC.

This clone was recorded only once. CDR3 amino acids: CASSYSNGNTGELFF. The CDR3 DNA follows: TGTGCCAGCAGTTACTCGAACGGGAACACCGGGGAGCTGTTTTTT. The V and J genes are TRBV6-5 and TRBJ2-2; D call uncertain. This CDR3 spans 15 amino acids. Trimming removed 0 bases from V and 1 base from J, with 6 bases in between. Germline CDR1 is MNHEY and CDR2 is SVGAGI.

V is TRBV2 and J is TRBJ1-5; no definite D call. V lost 4 bases and J lost 4, with 5 bases in between. CDR3 length: 12 amino acids. CDR1 is SNHLY, CDR2 FYNNEI, per germline. CDR3 DNA: TGTGCCAGCAGTGGTCCTAATCAGCCCCAGCATTTT. Residues: CASSGPNQPQHF.

V usage is TRBV7-9 and J usage is TRBJ2-2; 7 bases line up with TRBD2. This CDR3 contains 16 residues. The V gene end was trimmed by 7 bases and the J gene end by 3 bases; junction bases not matched to a gene: 11. Germline CDR1 is SEHNR and CDR2 is FQNEAQ (reference sequence). CDR3 DNA: TGTGCCAGCAACCCCTTCGAACGGGGGGACACCGGGGAGCTGTTTTTT. Protein product: CASNPFERGDTGELFF.

This chain links TRBV24-1 with TRBJ2-7; 11 bases align to TRBD2. Germline V gene data show CDR1 as KGHDR and CDR2 as SFDVKD. The CDR3 consists of 17 residues. Unmatched junction bases numbered 11, after V lost 2 bases and J lost 6 bases. The CDR3 reads CATSDSALAGALSEQYF. The CDR3 nucleotides are TGTGCCACCAGTGATTCCGCACTAGCGGGAGCACTGAGCGAGCAGTACTTC.

This clone was found many times. V and J are TRBV3-1 (or the pseudogene TRBV3-2) and TRBJ2-3; 15 bases are shared with TRBD2. The CDR3 runs to 15 residues. V gave up 4 bases and J gave up 4 bases; unmatched junction bases: 0. CDR1 is LGHDT, CDR2 YNNKEL, per germline (reference sequence). CDR3 residues: CASSRTSGGADTQYF. Here the CDR3 DNA reads TGTGCCAGCAGCCGGACTAGCGGGGGGGCAGATACGCAGTATTTT.

The V and J genes are TRBV27 and TRBJ2-1; 12 bases are a match to TRBD2. Germline V CDR1 and CDR2: MNHEY, SMNVEV (reference sequence). The CDR3 spans 14 residues. V shed 10 bases and J 8 bases; nucleotides not matched to a gene: 9. The CDR3 loop reads CATQTSGSFDEQFF. CDR3 in DNA: TGTGCCACTCAGACTAGCGGGAGCTTCGATGAGCAGTTCTTC.